These 5 T cell receptor beta chains originate from one sample sequenced in a study of OX40 agonist ivuxolimab in advanced cancers. The protocol was immunoSEQ multiplex PCR, while the TCRdb copy is restricted to in-frame clones and leaves out a portion. The data contain tens of thousands of clones, around 94% of them singletons. Material: CD4+ or CD8+ T cells sorted from blood, obtained in a trial of the OX40 agonist ivuxolimab. These receptors originate from an adult with an advanced solid tumor such as melanoma, head and neck, liver or kidney cancer.

The rearrangement joins TRBV9 to TRBJ2-3; no clear D. The CDR3 runs to 13 residues. CDR1 and CDR2 from the germline V gene are SGDLS and YYNGEE. V was cut by 0 bases and J by 4 bases, with 6 bases left in between. CDR3 in DNA: TGTGCCAGCAGCGTAGTCGACCCAGATACGCAGTATTTT. Its translation: CASSVVDPDTQYF.

The chain recombines TRBV6-5 with TRBJ1-4, with TRBD1 as a possible D gene (5 bases). The V and J ends lost 0 bases and 6 bases respectively, with 11 bases between them. The CDR3 consists of 15 residues. CDR1 is MNHEY, CDR2 SVGAGI, per germline. CDR3 nucleotides: TGTGCCAGCAGTTACTCGGGTGGGACCTATGAAAAACTGTTTTTT. Its translation is CASSYSGGTYEKLFF.

CDR3 coding DNA: TGTGCCAGCAGTCCCTCGGGGGGGACCACTGAAGCTTTCTTT. Protein product: CASSPSGGTTEAFF. V and J are TRBV27 and TRBJ1-1; D is possibly TRBD1 (5 bases). This CDR3 has 14 residues. V lost 5 bases, J lost 4 bases, and 14 bases lay in between. The germline CDR1 and CDR2 sequences are MNHEY and SMNVEV (reference sequence).

The chain recombines TRBV27 with TRBJ2-2; D remains ambiguous. V lost 2 bases to trimming and J lost 4 bases, with 8 bases between them. CDR3 size: 14 residues. In germline, CDR1 is MNHEY, CDR2 SMNVEV (reference sequence). The CDR3 reads CASSLIGGTGELFF. CDR3 nucleotides: TGTGCCAGCAGTTTAATAGGCGGCACCGGGGAGCTGTTTTTT.

The chain carries TRBV28 and TRBJ2-5; 11 nucleotides align to TRBD2. The CDR3 length is 17 residues. Per the germline V gene, CDR1 is MDHEN and CDR2 is SYDVKM. Unmatched junction bases numbered 9, after V lost 2 bases and J lost 4 bases. The CDR3 is CASSLGLAGGLSETQYF. In DNA form, the CDR3 reads TGTGCCAGCAGTTTAGGATTAGCGGGAGGGTTGTCAGAGACCCAGTACTTC. The variable domain in full, completed from reference TRBV28 and TRBJ2-5, reads DVKVTQSSRYLVKRTGEKVFLECVQDMDHENMFWYRQDPGLGLRLIYFSYDVKMKEKGDIPEGYSVSREKKERFSLILESASTNQTSMYLCASSLGLAGGLSETQYFGPGTRLLVL.